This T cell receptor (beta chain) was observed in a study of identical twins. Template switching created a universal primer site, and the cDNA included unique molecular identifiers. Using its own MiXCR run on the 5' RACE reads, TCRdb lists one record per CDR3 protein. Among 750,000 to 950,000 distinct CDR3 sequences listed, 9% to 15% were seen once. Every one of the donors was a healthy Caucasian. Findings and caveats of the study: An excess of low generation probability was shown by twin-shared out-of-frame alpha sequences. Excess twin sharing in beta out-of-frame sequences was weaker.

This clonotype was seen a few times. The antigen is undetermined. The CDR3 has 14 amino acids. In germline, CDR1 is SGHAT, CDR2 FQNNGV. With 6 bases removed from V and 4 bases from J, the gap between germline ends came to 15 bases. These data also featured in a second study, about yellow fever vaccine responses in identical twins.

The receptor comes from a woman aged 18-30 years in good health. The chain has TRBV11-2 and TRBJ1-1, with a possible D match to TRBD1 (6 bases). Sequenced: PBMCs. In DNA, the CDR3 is TGTGCCAGCAGACAGGGCGGGGGGTCCACTGAAGCTTTCTTT. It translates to CASRQGGGSTEAFF.